This T cell receptor (beta chain) was profiled in a study of T-cell memory formation after mild COVID-19. Overall study results and limits: CD4+ clones that contracted lay mainly in CM and EM; CD8+ ones lay in EMRA.

Germline lookup yields CDR1 SGHNT and CDR2 YYREEE (reference sequence). Trimming shortened V by 0 bases and J by 0 bases, and 10 bases separated the two germline ends. The CDR3 is 16 amino acids. Using its own MiXCR run on the 5' RACE reads, TCRdb lists one record per CDR3 protein. Of hundreds of thousands of distinct CDR3 sequences in the sample, around 30% were seen once. This clonotype was counted between two and nine times. Its specificity is not known. Sequences were obtained from PBMCs or a T cell subset sorted from them (not recorded which). The rearrangement joins TRBV5-4 to TRBJ1-3, with D perhaps TRBD1 (6 bases). The TCR sequence derives from an adult woman who had mild COVID-19 (a few samples of this study predate the infection). Cell type and time point are not known. The CDR3 sequence is CASSLAGTTSGNTIYF. The DNA of the CDR3 is TGTGCCAGCAGCTTGGCCGGGACAACCTCTGGAAACACCATATATTTT.